This T cell receptor beta chain is drawn from a study of shared clonotypes between healthy human individuals. Study-wide results and caveats: The sole specimen, blood, was sampled, and tissue repertoires likely differ.

Original analysis: Junction-only immunoSEQ sequences carried no quality scores, so filtering differed. TCRdb keeps only in-frame clones here, not all; method: immunoSEQ multiplex PCR. V and J calls and clone size come straight from that table; D and trimming were deduced from the DNA. The repertoire holds some 2,000,000 clones, with about 95% as singletons. CD8 cells classed as naive were CD45RO-negative and positively selected for CCR7, excluding terminally differentiated effector memory CD45RA+ cells. Note on this clone: Antigen unknown.

CDR3 length: 15 residues. Trimming took 6 bases from V and 0 from J; bases not matched to a gene: 7. Germline CDR1 MNHEY, CDR2 SMNVEV (reference sequence). The sample was naive CD8+ T cells sorted from blood. J is TRBJ2-7 and V is TRBV27; 8 nucleotides agree with TRBD1. The sequence was obtained from a man younger than 35 in good health. The CDR3 reads CASRPGGTVSYEQYF. The CDR3 DNA reads as TGTGCCAGCAGACCAGGGGGCACAGTCTCCTACGAGCAGTACTTC.